The 32 T cell receptor beta chains in this list originate from one sample, sequenced in a study of T cells in Graves' hyperthyroidism and ophthalmopathy (dated by TCRdb to about 2019). The library was prepared using multiplex PCR. The sequencer listed for this sample is Illumina HiSeq 2000. TCR beta CDR3 regions were amplified from RNA transcripts. For the first round of RT-PCR on the TCR CDR3, the HTBI primer set was used together with the Qiagen OneStep RT-PCR kit. The raw public data were reprocessed by TCRdb itself: fastp quality trimming at Q25, MiXCR clonotype calling, in-frame beta chains only. Entries that share a CDR3 protein sequence are merged under the most common genes and DNA. The sample table holds 350,000 or so distinct CDR3 sequences, of which roughly 15% were seen once. The top ten hold 30% to 40% of the sample. The sample taken for sequencing was blood. All receptors come from a woman in her twenties or thirties with Graves' hyperthyroidism that later progressed to Graves' ophthalmopathy.

This clonotype was recorded many times. This chain uses TRBV28 with TRBJ1-3; 10 bases line up with TRBD1. The junction had 6 bases not matched to a gene; V was cut back by 2 bases and J by 2 bases. Germline V lookup: CDR1 MDHEN, CDR2 SYDVKM. CDR3 length equals 17 residues. CDR3 residues: CASSLPRTGGAGNTIYF. CDR3 nucleotide sequence: TGTGCCAGCAGTTTACCAAGGACAGGGGGGGCTGGAAACACCATATATTTT.

The chain has TRBV4-2 and TRBJ2-5, with 7 bases aligning to TRBD2. V lost 4 bases to trimming and J lost 0 bases; unmatched junction nucleotides: 8. Germline CDR1 is LGHNA and CDR2 is YNFKEQ. The CDR3 covers 16 residues. CDR3 DNA: TGTGCCAGCAGCCCCCGGGCGGGAGAGAACCAAGAGACCCAGTACTTC. Translated, it gives CASSPRAGENQETQYF.

A note on this clonotype: A clone one base away is much larger, so this may be a read error. The V and J genes are TRBV5-4 and TRBJ2-7; D is possibly TRBD1 (6 bases). CDR3 length: 13 residues. Per the germline V gene, CDR1 is SGHNT and CDR2 is YYREEE (reference sequence). CDR3 in amino acids: CVWMDSRTYEQYF. CDR3 nucleotides: TGTGTCTGGATGGACAGCAGAACCTACGAGCAGTACTTC.

This clonotype was observed many times. The CDR3 sequence: CASSQGELAGGSTDTQYF. The CDR3 DNA follows: TGTGCCAGCAGCCAAGGGGAGCTAGCGGGGGGAAGCACAGATACGCAGTATTTT. The chain joins TRBV3-1 to TRBJ2-3, with 11 bases lining up with TRBD2. Germline V CDR1 and CDR2: LGHDT, YNNKEL (reference sequence). The CDR3 contains 18 residues. V shed 1 base, J shed 0 bases, and the junction held 6 bases outside the gene matches.

This clonotype was observed many times. The rearrangement uses TRBV9 and TRBJ2-3, with D unresolved. Per the germline V gene, CDR1 is SGDLS and CDR2 is YYNGEE. V was cut by 4 bases and J by 4 bases, with 7 bases left in between. The CDR3 has 12 residues. DNA of the CDR3: TGTGCCAGCAGCCCGATTGCAGATACGCAGTATTTT. Translating gives CASSPIADTQYF.

This clonotype has ten or more counts. The rearrangement links TRBV2 to TRBJ1-1; TRBD1 aligns across 8 bases. Germline values: CDR1 SNHLY, CDR2 FYNNEI. This CDR3 has 13 amino acids. Unmatched junction bases numbered 6, after V lost 7 bases and J lost 5 bases. CDR3 DNA sequence: TGTGCCAGCACGACAGGGGAAGTAACTGAAGCTTTCTTT. This encodes CASTTGEVTEAFF.

The sample holds many counts of this clonotype. This chain uses TRBV10-3 with TRBJ2-3, with D perhaps TRBD1 or TRBD2 (6 bases each). V was pared by 10 bases and J by 1 base, with 21 bases between. This CDR3 is built from 16 residues. Germline assignment: CDR1 ENHRY and CDR2 SYGVKD. CDR3 bases: TGTGCCAGCCGGGACACCTTAGCGGAACGCACAGATACGCAGTATTTT. Translated: CASRDTLAERTDTQYF.

V is TRBV20-1 and J is TRBJ2-3; no reliable D call. The CDR3 runs 13 residues. With 2 bases removed from V and 3 bases from J, the gap between germline ends came to 9 bases. Germline CDR1 reads DFQATT; CDR2 reads SNEGSKA (reference sequence). DNA of the CDR3: TGCAGTGCTAGAAGTAGAGGAACAGATACGCAGTATTTT. Amino acid sequence: CSARSRGTDTQYF.

This clonotype occurred many times. The chain carries TRBV6-1 and TRBJ2-2; 9 nucleotides align to TRBD1. V was pared by 7 bases and J by 6 bases, with 12 bases of the junction left unmatched. Per the germline V gene, CDR1 is MNHNS and CDR2 is SASEGT. The CDR3 contains 16 residues. This chain's CDR3 is CASKILSGTGSGELFF. CDR3 bases: TGTGCCAGCAAAATCCTTTCCGGGACAGGGTCCGGGGAGCTGTTTTTT.

This clonotype has at least ten counts. The chain couples TRBV20-1 to TRBJ2-3; the D gene could be TRBD1 or TRBD2 (6 bases each). CDR1 and CDR2 from the germline V gene are DFQATT and SNEGSKA (reference sequence). This CDR3 contains 14 residues. The ends were cut back, 2 bases at V and 0 bases at J, with 9 bases in the middle. The chain's CDR3 is CSARQGRSTDTQYF. CDR3 nucleotide sequence: TGCAGTGCTAGACAGGGGAGGAGCACAGATACGCAGTATTTT.

Many counts were recorded for this clonotype. The chain has TRBV5-1 and TRBJ2-3; tentative D call: TRBD1 (6 bases). V was clipped by 6 bases and J by 0 bases, with 14 bases between them. This CDR3 region has 15 residues. The germline V gene encodes CDR1 SGHRS and CDR2 YFSETQ. Written as DNA, the CDR3 is TGCGCCAGCACCAGGCAGGGGTCTAGCACAGATACGCAGTATTTT. This codes for CASTRQGSSTDTQYF.

In its sample, this clonotype was seen many times. This sequence joins TRBV28 and TRBJ2-7; D not certain. This CDR3 region has 11 residues. V lost 7 bases to trimming and J lost 6 bases, with 10 bases between them. Germline assignment: CDR1 MDHEN and CDR2 SYDVKM. The CDR3 DNA sequence: TGTGCCAGCAATCAGTTTTTCGAGCAGTACTTC. This encodes CASNQFFEQYF.

This clonotype came up many times. The V gene is TRBV12-3 or TRBV12-4, the J gene TRBJ2-7, with D possibly TRBD2 on 6 matching bases. Trimming took off 3 bases at V and 6 bases at J, with 12 bases between the two ends. This CDR3 comprises 13 residues. CDR3 bases: TGTGCCAGCAGTTTGGCCCGACTAGGCGAGCAGTACTTC. This gives the protein CASSLARLGEQYF.

The V call is TRBV11-2, the J call TRBJ2-6; 12 bases map to TRBD1. J gave up 4 bases and V 8 bases, and 12 bases lay outside the gene matches. The CDR3 sequence is 18 residues long. Germline CDR1 and CDR2: SGHAT and FQNNGV. The CDR3 DNA follows: TGTGCCAGCGGGCTGCCGGGACAGGGGGCGCCCGGGGCCAACGTCCTGACTTTC. Its translation: CASGLPGQGAPGANVLTF.

The chain combines TRBV6-6 with TRBJ2-1; weak D call: TRBD2 (5 bases). CDR3 length equals 16 residues. V was clipped by 2 bases and J by 4 bases, with 15 bases between them. Germline CDR1 MNHNY, CDR2 SVGAGI (reference sequence). The CDR3, as DNA: TGTGCCAGCAGTTACACCGGGGATACAAGTTACAATGAGCAGTTCTTC. This translates into CASSYTGDTSYNEQFF.

At least ten counts were recorded for this clonotype. This chain links TRBV6-1 with TRBJ2-7; D possibly matches TRBD1 or TRBD2 (5 bases each). Trimming shortened V by 7 bases and J by 2 bases, and 12 bases separated the two germline ends. The CDR3 is made up of 13 amino acids. CDR1 and CDR2 from the germline V gene are MNHNS and SASEGT. CDR3 DNA: TGTGCCAGCACCGGGACGGAAACCTACGAGCAGTACTTC. This sequence encodes CASTGTETYEQYF.

This clonotype was detected a few times. This chain joins TRBV19 and TRBJ2-5; D gene ambiguous. The germline V gene has CDR1 LNHDA and CDR2 SQIVND (reference sequence). This CDR3 is 12 amino acids long. Between the trimmed V and J ends, which lost 4 bases and 2 bases, there was a span of 5 bases. CDR3 region: CASSTFQETQYF. The CDR3 nucleotides are TGTGCCAGTAGTACCTTTCAAGAGACCCAGTACTTC.

J is TRBJ1-1 and V is TRBV7-9; TRBD1 matches at 10 bases. The V and J ends lost 4 bases and 6 bases, in that order; junction bases with no gene match: 5. The CDR3 covers 14 residues. The germline gives CDR1 SEHNR, CDR2 FQNEAQ (reference sequence). This CDR3 reads CASSSRTGGSEAFF. The CDR3 DNA follows: TGTGCCAGCAGCTCAAGGACAGGGGGTTCTGAAGCTTTCTTT.

This chain links TRBV11-2 with TRBJ2-7; 8 bases map to TRBD2. The V gene end was trimmed by 5 bases and the J gene end by 5 bases; junction bases not matched to a gene: 8. The germline CDR1 and CDR2 sequences are SGHAT and FQNNGV. The CDR3 spans 14 residues. The CDR3 is CASSPGGLKDEQYF. The CDR3 nucleotides read TGTGCCAGCAGCCCGGGGGGGCTAAAGGACGAGCAGTACTTC.

This clonotype was seen ten or more times. The rearrangement joins TRBV2 to TRBJ2-6, with a possible D match to TRBD1 (6 bases). The CDR3 sequence is 21 residues long. V lost 0 bases to trimming and J lost 0 bases, with 21 bases between them. The germline CDR1 and CDR2 sequences are SNHLY and FYNNEI. The CDR3: CASSEAGDMTVIGSGANVLTF. CDR3 bases: TGTGCCAGCAGTGAAGCCGGGGACATGACAGTGATCGGCTCTGGGGCCAACGTCCTGACTTTC.

The rearrangement links TRBV5-1 to TRBJ1-2; no clear D gene. CDR3 length: 13 residues. The germline V and J ends were trimmed by 2 bases and 4 bases, with 9 bases remaining between them. The germline V gene encodes CDR1 SGHRS and CDR2 YFSETQ. This CDR3 reads CASSFGNSYGYTF. The CDR3 DNA follows: TGCGCCAGCAGCTTCGGGAACAGCTATGGCTACACCTTC.

This chain links TRBV28 with TRBJ2-4, with 8 bases identical to TRBD2. V dropped 6 bases and J dropped 3; count of bases not matched to a gene: 10. From germline, CDR1 is MDHEN and CDR2 SYDVKM. The CDR3 consists of 16 residues. Written as DNA, the CDR3 is TGTGCCAGCAGACTCAGCGGGAGTCTTGACAAAAACATTCAGTACTTC. Protein sequence: CASRLSGSLDKNIQYF.

This clonotype was observed many times. This rearrangement joins TRBV27 to TRBJ1-1, with D possibly matching TRBD1 (6 bases). V lost 3 bases to trimming and J lost 6 bases, with 17 bases between them. The V gene's germline CDR1 is MNHEY and CDR2 SMNVEV (reference sequence). CDR3 size: 15 residues. The CDR3 protein is CASSFSVQAGAEAFF. In DNA, the CDR3 is TGTGCCAGCAGTTTTTCGGTCCAGGCAGGGGCTGAAGCTTTCTTT.

This chain joins TRBV12-3 or TRBV12-4 and TRBJ2-7; D could derive from TRBD1 or TRBD2 (5 bases each). This CDR3 is built from 16 residues. The CDR3 loop reads CANSLPPGPTLYEQYV. CDR3 coding DNA: TGTGCCAACAGTTTGCCACCGGGACCTACGCTCTACGAGCAGTACGTC.

The J gene is TRBJ1-2, the V gene TRBV18; TRBD1 might be the D (5 bases). The CDR3 length is 15 residues. Germline loops: CDR1 KGHSH, CDR2 LQKENI. V shed 0 bases and J shed 2 bases, with 10 bases lying between them. The DNA for the CDR3 is TGTGCCAGCTCACCACCGGGACTGAGCAACTATGGCTACACCTTC. It yields the protein CASSPPGLSNYGYTF. Full variable domain (missing parts from reference TRBV18 and TRBJ1-2): NAGVMQNPRHLVRRRGQEARLRCSPMKGHSHVYWYRQLPEEGLKFMVYLQKENIIDESGMPKERFSAEFPKEGPSILRIQQVVRGDSAAYFCASSPPGLSNYGYTFGSGTRLTVV.

This sequence joins TRBV6-2 or TRBV6-3 and TRBJ2-3; 16 positions match TRBD2. The length of the CDR3 is 15 residues. Germline CDR1 reads MNHEY; CDR2 reads SVGEGT. V shed 5 bases, J shed 8 bases, and the junction held 4 bases outside the gene matches. CDR3 region: CASSGTSGGAATQYF. The CDR3 bases are TGTGCCAGCAGTGGGACTAGCGGGGGGGCCGCTACGCAGTATTTT.

The chain employs TRBV5-1 and TRBJ2-7; 9 nucleotides line up with TRBD1. CDR3 size: 15 residues. V gave up 5 bases and J gave up 4 bases; unmatched junction bases: 10. The germline gives CDR1 SGHRS, CDR2 YFSETQ. CDR3 coding DNA: TGCGCCAGCAGAGTTGGGGGACAGGGTGTGTACGAGCAGTACTTC. Encoded protein: CASRVGGQGVYEQYF. Based on the CDR3 plus reference TRBV5-1 and TRBJ2-7, the full variable domain is KAGVTQTPRYLIKTRGQQVTLSCSPISGHRSVSWYQQTPGQGLQFLFEYFSETQRNKGNFPGRFSGRQFSNSRSEMNVSTLELGDSALYLCASRVGGQGVYEQYFGPGTRLTVT.

In this sample, this clonotype turned up many times. The chain is built from TRBV11-1 and TRBJ2-7, with D perhaps TRBD2 (5 bases). The V and J ends lost 2 bases and 7 bases respectively, with 12 bases between them. This CDR3 comprises 13 residues. CDR1 SGHAT and CDR2 FQDESV come from the germline V gene (reference sequence). This CDR3 reads CASSLLATGEQYF. DNA for the CDR3: TGTGCCAGCAGCTTACTAGCAACGGGGGAGCAGTACTTC.

This clonotype was found many times. This sequence joins TRBV7-9 and TRBJ2-5, with TRBD2 matching 12 bases. Germline trimming cut 5 bases from V and 0 bases from J; bases unmatched to any gene: 7. Germline assignment: CDR1 SEHNR and CDR2 FQNEAQ (reference sequence). The CDR3 extends over 17 amino acids. The CDR3 DNA follows: TGTGCCAGCAGCAATCGACGGACTAGCGGGGACCAAGAGACCCAGTACTTC. Encoded protein: CASSNRRTSGDQETQYF.

This clonotype was seen ten or more times. V is TRBV11-2 and J is TRBJ2-7; D is undetermined. From germline, CDR1 is SGHAT and CDR2 FQNNGV. CDR3 length: 15 residues. V dropped 0 bases and J dropped 2 bases, with 11 bases sitting between them. The CDR3 loop reads CASSLDLGYPYEQYF. The CDR3 nucleotides are TGTGCCAGCAGCTTAGATCTCGGCTACCCCTACGAGCAGTACTTC.

This clonotype showed up just a few times. The J gene is TRBJ2-7, the V gene TRBV4-1, with D perhaps being TRBD1 or TRBD2 (5 bases each). Germline CDR1 MGHRA, CDR2 YSYEKL. CDR3 length: 15 amino acids. V lost 3 bases to trimming and J lost 5 bases, with 17 bases between them. The CDR3: CASSHPGTGPNEQYF. CDR3 in DNA: TGCGCCAGCAGCCACCCCGGGACCGGGCCCAACGAGCAGTACTTC.

V gene TRBV27 combines with J gene TRBJ2-3; 10 positions agree with TRBD2. Trimming took 5 bases from V and 8 from J; bases not matched to a gene: 25. Germline CDR1 MNHEY, CDR2 SMNVEV (reference sequence). The CDR3 extends over 20 amino acids. For the CDR3, the DNA is TGTGCCAGCAGTGCCTTGGGACTAGCGAGGGGGCCTGGACGCCAAGGTACGCAGTATTTT. Its protein is CASSALGLARGPGRQGTQYF.